The clone carrying this T cell receptor (beta chain) was seen at least ten times. The data were taken from a study of regulatory T cells in long-lasting Graves disease. Through Arm-PCR of CDR3 regions and iRepertoire HTBI primers, TCR beta libraries were built. TCRdb ran MiXCR on the multiplex PCR reads and lists one entry per CDR3 protein. Here the sample spans some 340,000 distinct CDR3 sequences, less than 30% being singletons. There are 13 residues in the CDR3. Germline lookup yields CDR1 MDHEN and CDR2 SYDVKM. V was shortened by 7 bases and J by 1 base, with 5 bases between the two germline ends. The sample's time point: persistent/refractory GD, antithyroid drugs over 5 years with positive TRAb. RNA isolated from PBMCs was used to make the TCR library.

The V call is TRBV28, the J call TRBJ1-6; the D is unclear. The TCR was taken from a woman in her forties with Graves disease. Sequenced here: peripheral blood mononuclear cells (PBMCs), sampled when the disease was refractory, from a patient treated with antithyroid drugs. The CDR3 nucleotides are TGTGCCAGCACCCGATCCTATAATTCACCCCTCCACTTT. Protein: CASTRSYNSPLHF. The full variable domain, in which reference TRBV28 and TRBJ1-6 provide the parts outside the CDR3, is DVKVTQSSRYLVKRTGEKVFLECVQDMDHENMFWYRQDPGLGLRLIYFSYDVKMKEKGDIPEGYSVSREKKERFSLILESASTNQTSMYLCASTRSYNSPLHFGNGTRLTVT.